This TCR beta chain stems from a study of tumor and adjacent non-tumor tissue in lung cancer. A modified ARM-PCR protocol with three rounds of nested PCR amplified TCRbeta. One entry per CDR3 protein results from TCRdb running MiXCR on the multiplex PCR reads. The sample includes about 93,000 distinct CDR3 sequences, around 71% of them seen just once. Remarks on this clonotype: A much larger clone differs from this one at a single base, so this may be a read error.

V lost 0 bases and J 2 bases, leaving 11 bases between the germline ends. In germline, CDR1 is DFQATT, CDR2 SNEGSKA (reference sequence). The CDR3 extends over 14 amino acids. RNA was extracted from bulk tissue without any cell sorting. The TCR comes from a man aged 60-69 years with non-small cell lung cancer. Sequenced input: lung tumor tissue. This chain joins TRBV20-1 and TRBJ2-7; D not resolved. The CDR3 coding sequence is TGCAGTGCTAGAGATGACCGGTCTGCCTACGAGCAGTACTTC. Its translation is CSARDDRSAYEQYF.